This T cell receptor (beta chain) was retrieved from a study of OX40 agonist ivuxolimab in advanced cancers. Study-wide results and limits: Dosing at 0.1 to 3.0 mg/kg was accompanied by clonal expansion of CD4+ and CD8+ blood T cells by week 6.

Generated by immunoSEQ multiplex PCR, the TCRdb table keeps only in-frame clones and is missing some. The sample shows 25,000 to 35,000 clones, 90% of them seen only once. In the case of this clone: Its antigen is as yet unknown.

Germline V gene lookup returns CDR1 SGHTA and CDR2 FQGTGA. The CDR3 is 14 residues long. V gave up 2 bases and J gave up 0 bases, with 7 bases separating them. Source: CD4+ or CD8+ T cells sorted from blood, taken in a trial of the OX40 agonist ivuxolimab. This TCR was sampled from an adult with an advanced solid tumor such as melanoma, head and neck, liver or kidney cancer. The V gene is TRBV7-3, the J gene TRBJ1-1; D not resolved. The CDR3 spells CASSLSPLNTEAFF. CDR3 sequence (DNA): TGTGCCAGCAGCTTATCTCCCTTGAACACTGAAGCTTTCTTT.